This TCR beta chain was sequenced during a study of CD8+ T cells in alopecia areata. Separation by sorting yielded CD4+ and CD8+ T cells from PBMCs. This clone was observed a few times. The CDR3 has 14 residues. Germline V gene data show CDR1 as MDHEN and CDR2 as SYDVKM. V was shortened by 2 bases and J by 2 bases, with 8 bases between the two germline ends. It was cDNA, reverse transcribed from extracted RNA, that served as the sequencing template. Libraries were prepared by immunoSEQ multiplex PCR; TCRdb keeps only in-frame clonotypes and omits some of them. Of approximately 34,000 clones listed, approximately 52% are singletons.

The sequenced sample was NKG2D-high CD8+ T cells sorted from blood. The chain is built from TRBV28 and TRBJ2-3; D not resolved. The sequence came from a human donor with alopecia areata. This CDR3 reads CASSLATFTDTQYF. CDR3 DNA sequence: TGTGCCAGCAGTTTAGCCACCTTCACAGATACGCAGTATTTT.